Shown below are 28 T cell receptor beta chains from a single sample sequenced in a study of neoadjuvant nivolumab and ipilimumab in lung cancer. Sequenced by immunoSEQ multiplex PCR; TCRdb stores in-frame clones only, minus some. The data show 45,000 to 55,000 clones, with around 88% seen just once and approximately 3.7% held by the top ten. The sample in question was blood, obtained before neoadjuvant nivolumab, alone or with ipilimumab. The receptors shown here come from an adult with non-small cell lung cancer. Some clones in this sample may be carry-over from other donors' samples.

This clone was detected only once. The V call is TRBV30, the J call TRBJ2-1, with 11 bases lining up with TRBD2. Trimming removed 0 bases from V and 9 bases from J; junction bases left unmatched: 4. The germline gives CDR1 GTSNPN, CDR2 SVGIG (reference sequence). This CDR3 is built from 14 residues. In DNA form, the CDR3 reads TGTGCCTGGAGTGTCGGGACTAGCGGTTCTGAGCAGTTCTTC. Translating gives CAWSVGTSGSEQFF.

The V gene is TRBV5-1, the J gene TRBJ2-2; 7 nucleotides line up with TRBD2. The CDR3 has 16 residues. V gave up 7 bases and J gave up 0 bases; unmatched junction bases: 9. Germline CDR1 SGHRS, CDR2 YFSETQ. CDR3 DNA: TGCGCCAGCCACTGGGCCGGGGGGTCGAACACCGGGGAGCTGTTTTTT. Its protein is CASHWAGGSNTGELFF. The full variable domain, rest sourced from reference TRBV5-1 and TRBJ2-2, is KAGVTQTPRYLIKTRGQQVTLSCSPISGHRSVSWYQQTPGQGLQFLFEYFSETQRNKGNFPGRFSGRQFSNSRSEMNVSTLELGDSALYLCASHWAGGSNTGELFFGEGSRLTVL.

The gene calls are TRBV29-1 and TRBJ2-3; 10 bases match TRBD2. Per germline, CDR1 SQVTM and CDR2 ANQGSEA. Trimming cost V 6 bases and J 4 bases; bases outside gene matches: 1. There are 12 residues in the CDR3. The CDR3 nucleotides read TGCAGCGTCGGGACTAGCGCAGATACGCAGTATTTT. Translated, it gives CSVGTSADTQYF.

The chain couples TRBV9 to TRBJ2-5; D ambiguous. Germline V gene data show CDR1 as SGDLS and CDR2 as YYNGEE. V lost 4 bases, J lost 8 bases, and 18 bases lay in between. This CDR3 is built from 14 residues. CDR3 sequence (DNA): TGTGCCAGCAGCCCCTTGGACCCTGGGGAAACCCAGTACTTC. Protein: CASSPLDPGETQYF.

This chain connects TRBV6-1 to TRBJ1-2; D ambiguous. Germline CDR1 and CDR2: MNHNS and SASEGT. This CDR3 spans 15 amino acids. Between the trimmed V and J ends, which lost 2 bases and 0 bases, there was a span of 10 bases. CDR3 in amino acids: CASSENSAANYGYTF. CDR3 in DNA: TGTGCCAGCAGTGAAAATTCGGCTGCTAACTATGGCTACACCTTC.

The chain uses TRBV11-3 and TRBJ1-4; 9 nucleotides align to TRBD1. Germline-derived CDR1 and CDR2 are SGHNT and YENEEA. This CDR3 has 14 amino acids. The V gene end was trimmed by 3 bases and the J gene end by 6 bases; junction bases not matched to a gene: 2. The CDR3 spells CASSFGTGHEKLFF. In DNA form, the CDR3 reads TGTGCCAGCAGCTTCGGGACAGGGCATGAAAAACTGTTTTTT.

The chain has TRBV12-5 and TRBJ2-5; TRBD2 agrees at 12 bases. Germline CDR1 is LGHNT and CDR2 is FRNRAP. Unmatched junction bases numbered 12, after V lost 2 bases and J lost 5 bases. The CDR3 sequence is 18 residues long. The CDR3 DNA follows: TGTGCTAGTGGTTTGCCACCACTAGCGGGAGGATGGGGGGAGACCCAGTACTTC. It translates to CASGLPPLAGGWGETQYF.

This clone was recorded a few times. The chain employs TRBV27 and TRBJ2-7, with TRBD1 identical over 9 bases. The CDR3 has 14 residues. In germline, CDR1 is MNHEY, CDR2 SMNVEV (reference sequence). With V trimmed by 5 bases and J by 3 bases, 5 bases remained unmatched. The CDR3 sequence is CASSRGQGGYEQYF. CDR3 nucleotides: TGTGCCAGCAGTCGGGGACAGGGAGGCTACGAGCAGTACTTC.

The chain uses TRBV29-1 and TRBJ2-7; D call uncertain. Trimming took 2 bases from V and 0 from J, leaving 8 bases between them. Germline lookup yields CDR1 SQVTM and CDR2 ANQGSEA. CDR3 length: 13 amino acids. CDR3: CSVEQPSSYEQYF. CDR3 nucleotides: TGCAGCGTTGAACAGCCTAGCTCCTACGAGCAGTACTTC.

The V call is TRBV19, the J call TRBJ2-3; D remains unclear. Trimming removed 5 bases at V and 3 bases at J, with 15 bases between. CDR3 length: 15 residues. Germline V CDR1 and CDR2: LNHDA, SQIVND (reference sequence). This CDR3 reads CASSPPGVRTDTQYF. CDR3 DNA: TGTGCCAGTAGTCCCCCGGGCGTTCGGACAGATACGCAGTATTTT.

J is TRBJ2-7 and V is TRBV25-1; D perhaps matches TRBD2 (6 bases). The CDR3 runs 13 residues. The V gene's germline CDR1 is MGHDK and CDR2 SYGVNS. Between the trimmed V and J ends, which lost 3 bases and 7 bases, there was a span of 13 bases. For the CDR3, the DNA is TGTGCCAGCAGTGACCCTGGTCGGGAGGAGCAGTACTTC. Protein: CASSDPGREEQYF.

V and J are TRBV5-1 and TRBJ2-1; 8 bases are shared with TRBD1. Germline V CDR1 and CDR2: SGHRS, YFSETQ. This CDR3 is built from 13 residues. The junction had 7 bases not matched to a gene; V was cut back by 4 bases and J by 10 bases. The CDR3 DNA is TGCGCCAGCAGCGCAGGGGGCTCCGGGGAGCAGTTCTTC. Its translation is CASSAGGSGEQFF.

The chain joins TRBV15 to TRBJ2-2, with D perhaps matching TRBD2 (6 bases). The CDR3 is 17 amino acids. V was pared by 1 base and J by 5 bases, with 17 bases between. CDR1 and CDR2 from the germline V gene are LNHNV and YYDKDF (reference sequence). CDR3 DNA: TGTGCCACCAGCAGAGCCAGGGCGGGATTGGAAACCGGGGAGCTGTTTTTT. It is translated as CATSRARAGLETGELFF.

The V gene is TRBV5-1, the J gene TRBJ2-1, with D maybe TRBD1 (7 bases). Trimming left V 3 bases short and J 7 bases short, with 17 bases between. Germline assignment: CDR1 SGHRS and CDR2 YFSETQ. The CDR3 has 15 amino acids. The CDR3 DNA reads TGCGCCAGCAGCTCGGGGCAGGGGGGATGGAATGAGCAGTTCTTC. It codes for CASSSGQGGWNEQFF.

The chain links TRBV29-1 to TRBJ2-7; TRBD2 aligns across 14 bases. Per the germline V gene, CDR1 is SQVTM and CDR2 is ANQGSEA. The trim removed 6 bases at V and 6 bases at J, leaving 4 bases unmatched. CDR3 size: 13 residues. This chain's CDR3 is CSVGTSGRGEQYF. CDR3 bases: TGCAGCGTGGGGACTAGCGGGAGAGGCGAGCAGTACTTC.

This clone was found once. The V gene is TRBV11-3, the J gene TRBJ2-3, with TRBD2 matching over 8 bases. Germline assignment: CDR1 SGHNT and CDR2 YENEEA. The CDR3 is 15 amino acids. V lost 1 base, J lost 5 bases, and 5 bases stayed unmatched. The CDR3 loop is CASSLGAGVEDTQYF. CDR3 DNA sequence: TGTGCCAGCAGCTTAGGAGCGGGAGTTGAAGATACGCAGTATTTT.

The chain combines TRBV2 with TRBJ1-2, with no clear D. Germline assignment: CDR1 SNHLY and CDR2 FYNNEI. CDR3 length: 13 residues. Trimming removed 1 base at V and 5 bases at J, with 8 bases between. This CDR3 is CASSEEHSYGYTF. CDR3 DNA sequence: TGTGCCAGCAGTGAAGAACATTCATATGGCTACACCTTC.

The genes are TRBV7-8 and TRBJ2-7; D is possibly TRBD1 or TRBD2 (7 bases each). V was trimmed by 5 bases and J by 3 bases, leaving 20 bases between them. Per the germline V gene, CDR1 is SGHVS and CDR2 is FQNEAQ. The CDR3 runs to 16 residues. As DNA, the CDR3 is TGTGCCAGCAGCCCGAGGGGGCGGGGGTCGAGCTACGAGCAGTACTTC. Its translation: CASSPRGRGSSYEQYF.

The sample holds one count of this clone. This chain uses TRBV5-1 with TRBJ2-2; D gene unclear. V was shortened by 5 bases and J by 2 bases, with 4 bases between the two germline ends. This CDR3 comprises 12 residues. Per germline, CDR1 SGHRS and CDR2 YFSETQ. CDR3 amino acids: CASRTNTGELFF. CDR3 nucleotide sequence: TGCGCCAGCAGAACTAACACCGGGGAGCTGTTTTTT.

This clone appeared a few times. V usage is TRBV19 and J usage is TRBJ2-7, with 14 bases that match TRBD2. The CDR3 has 17 amino acids. Germline CDR1 and CDR2: LNHDA and SQIVND (reference sequence). V shed 5 bases and J 2 bases; nucleotides not matched to a gene: 8. The CDR3 reads CASSHRTSGRSPYEQYF. DNA of the CDR3: TGTGCCAGTAGTCATCGGACTAGCGGGAGGTCTCCCTACGAGCAGTACTTC.

The CDR3 nucleotides read TGTGCCAGCTCACCACCCGGGACCAATAGCAATCAGCCCCAGCATTTT. This codes for CASSPPGTNSNQPQHF. The V gene is TRBV18, the J gene TRBJ1-5, with TRBD1 as a possible D gene (5 bases). CDR1 KGHSH and CDR2 LQKENI come from the germline V gene. The CDR3 consists of 16 residues. With 0 bases removed from V and 0 bases from J, the gap between germline ends came to 9 bases.

V is TRBV30 and J is TRBJ2-5, with 13 bases lining up with TRBD2. This CDR3 has 17 residues. Per germline, CDR1 GTSNPN and CDR2 SVGIG (reference sequence). V gave up 3 bases and J gave up 5 bases; unmatched junction bases: 12. CDR3 sequence reads: CAWSPRTSGSVKETQYF. CDR3 DNA sequence: TGTGCCTGGAGCCCCAGGACTAGCGGGAGTGTGAAGGAGACCCAGTACTTC.

The V gene is TRBV6-1, the J gene TRBJ2-2; 10 nucleotides align to TRBD1. With V trimmed by 0 bases and J by 6 bases, 4 bases remained unmatched. CDR1 is MNHNS and CDR2 is SASEGT in the germline V gene. The CDR3 has 16 residues. The CDR3 coding sequence is TGTGCCAGCAGTGAAGCGGGGACAGGGGTCCCCGGGGAGCTGTTTTTT. It encodes CASSEAGTGVPGELFF.

This clone was counted between two and nine times. The chain is built from TRBV30 and TRBJ1-2; 8 nucleotides match TRBD1. After removal of 5 bases from V and 5 bases from J, the junction contained 13 bases not matched to a gene. Germline V gene lookup returns CDR1 GTSNPN and CDR2 SVGIG (reference sequence). CDR3 size: 15 residues. The CDR3 region is CAWCRDRQIRYGYTF. The CDR3, as DNA: TGTGCCTGGTGCCGGGACAGGCAGATTAGATATGGCTACACCTTC.

The rearrangement uses TRBV6-1 and TRBJ2-1, with 9 bases identical to TRBD1. CDR3 size: 17 residues. CDR1 MNHNS and CDR2 SASEGT come from the germline V gene. Trimming cost V 2 bases and J 4 bases; bases outside gene matches: 9. The DNA of the CDR3 is TGTGCCAGCAGTGAACGAAGGCGGGACAGGGTGTACAATGAGCAGTTCTTC. Amino acids: CASSERRRDRVYNEQFF.

The chain is built from TRBV30 and TRBJ2-3, with D perhaps TRBD2 (5 bases). There are 12 residues in the CDR3. Trimming took 3 bases from V and 5 from J, leaving 9 bases between them. Per the germline V gene, CDR1 is GTSNPN and CDR2 is SVGIG (reference sequence). This CDR3 is CAWRLLGDTQYF. The CDR3, as DNA: TGTGCCTGGAGACTACTAGGAGATACGCAGTATTTT.

This sequence joins TRBV29-1 and TRBJ2-3; 8 positions match TRBD2. Germline V CDR1 and CDR2: SQVTM, ANQGSEA. This CDR3 spans 11 amino acids. V was pared by 7 bases and J by 4 bases, with 1 base of the junction left unmatched. The CDR3 loop is CSGGLADTQYF. The CDR3 nucleotides are TGCAGCGGGGGACTAGCAGATACGCAGTATTTT.

CDR3 sequence: CASSQPGTPSRDEQFF. In DNA form, the CDR3 reads TGCGCCAGCAGCCAGCCTGGGACACCCTCTAGGGATGAGCAGTTCTTC. The V and J genes are TRBV4-1 and TRBJ2-1, with a possible D match to TRBD1 (6 bases). Deletions cut 3 bases from V and 8 bases from J, with 20 bases between. CDR3 length: 16 amino acids. CDR1 and CDR2 from the germline V gene are MGHRA and YSYEKL.